Below, 24 T cell receptor beta chains from the same sample are listed, as sequenced in a study of T-cell reconstitution after alpha-beta-depleted transplantation in children. The TCRbeta library was prepared with unique molecular identifiers. One entry per CDR3 protein, called by TCRdb with MiXCR from the PCR reads. This repertoire shows 400,000 to 550,000 distinct CDR3 sequences, roughly a tenth found once; its top ten account for 2% to 2.5%. This sample comprised PBMCs, obtained before TCRalphabeta/CD19-depleted stem cell transplant. The receptors were gathered from a child aged 2 to 9 with inherited bone marrow failure, due to receive a stem cell transplant.

J is TRBJ2-2 and V is TRBV29-1; D is unclear. The V end lost 4 bases, the J end lost 4 bases, and 7 bases lay between the germline ends. Germline assignment: CDR1 SQVTM and CDR2 ANQGSEA. The CDR3 sequence is 12 residues long. The CDR3 DNA sequence: TGCAGCGTTGGTCCTCGCACCGGGGAGCTGTTTTTT. This translates into CSVGPRTGELFF.

This clonotype was counted many times. The chain carries TRBV12-3 or TRBV12-4 and TRBJ2-3; a weak D match, TRBD2 (5 bases). This CDR3 spans 14 amino acids. V lost 7 bases to trimming and J lost 2 bases, with 13 bases between them. CDR3: CASTSTIYTDTQYF. As DNA, the CDR3 is TGTGCCAGCACCTCGACTATCTACACAGATACGCAGTATTTT.

The chain uses TRBV18 and TRBJ2-7; 9 bases agree with TRBD1. CDR3 size: 16 residues. V lost 3 bases, J lost 0 bases, and 6 bases stayed unmatched. Germline V lookup: CDR1 KGHSH, CDR2 LQKENI. The CDR3 DNA is TGTGCCAGCTCACCGGCTACGGGACAGGGCTCCTACGAGCAGTACTTC. Residues: CASSPATGQGSYEQYF.

This clonotype appeared a few times. This chain uses TRBV20-1 with TRBJ2-7, with D possibly matching TRBD2 (6 bases). The CDR3 is 14 residues long. Germline assignment: CDR1 DFQATT and CDR2 SNEGSKA (reference sequence). Trimming took off 3 bases at V and 7 bases at J, with 19 bases between the two ends. The CDR3 here is CSASGGLPSWEQYF. DNA of the CDR3: TGCAGTGCTAGCGGGGGTCTTCCGAGCTGGGAGCAGTACTTC.

Many counts were recorded for this clonotype. The DNA of the CDR3 is TGTGCCAGCAGTGAGGAGCGGGAGGTGTTCAATGAGCAGTTCTTC. This encodes CASSEEREVFNEQFF. This chain joins TRBV25-1 and TRBJ2-1; 9 bases are a match to TRBD2. Trimming cost V 3 bases and J 6 bases; bases outside gene matches: 6. CDR3 length equals 15 residues. Germline CDR1 is MGHDK and CDR2 is SYGVNS.

This clonotype was recorded many times. V gene TRBV19 combines with J gene TRBJ2-1, with 12 bases fitting TRBD2. This CDR3 comprises 16 residues. Germline values: CDR1 LNHDA, CDR2 SQIVND (reference sequence). The junction had 8 bases not matched to a gene; V was cut back by 4 bases and J by 7 bases. CDR3 sequence reads: CASSTSSGRATNEQFF. CDR3 DNA: TGTGCCAGTAGTACATCTAGCGGGAGGGCCACGAATGAGCAGTTCTTC.

This clonotype was detected ten times or more. The chain combines TRBV15 with TRBJ1-6; 9 nucleotides align to TRBD1. CDR3 length equals 19 residues. The germline CDR1 and CDR2 sequences are LNHNV and YYDKDF (reference sequence). Germline trimming cut 1 base from V and 0 bases from J; bases unmatched to any gene: 7. This CDR3 is CATSRGRTGGPSYNSPLHF. CDR3 DNA sequence: TGTGCCACCAGCAGAGGGAGAACAGGGGGCCCCTCCTATAATTCACCCCTCCACTTT.

This clonotype was seen at least ten times. This rearrangement joins TRBV7-2 to TRBJ2-7; TRBD2 agrees at 8 bases. The J segment lost 7 bases and the V segment lost 5 bases, leaving 13 bases of the junction unmatched. Germline CDR1 and CDR2: SGHTA and FQGNSA. The CDR3 is 15 amino acids. The CDR3 DNA follows: TGTGCCAGCAGCCCGCGGGCGTCGGGAGGGCGGGAGCAGTACTTC. Translation: CASSPRASGGREQYF.

This clonotype was seen only a few times. J is TRBJ2-7 and V is TRBV28, with TRBD1 matching 10 bases. CDR3 length equals 14 residues. The germline CDR1 and CDR2 sequences are MDHEN and SYDVKM. V was clipped by 11 bases and J by 2 bases; unmatched bases: 9. The chain's CDR3 is CAAGTTGGAYEQYF. The DNA of the CDR3 is TGTGCCGCTGGAACGACAGGGGGCGCCTACGAGCAGTACTTC.

The sample holds many counts of this clonotype. The chain combines TRBV20-1 with TRBJ2-3, with D maybe TRBD2 (5 bases). This CDR3 contains 15 residues. With 5 bases removed from V and 4 bases from J, the gap between germline ends came to 19 bases. Per the germline V gene, CDR1 is DFQATT and CDR2 is SNEGSKA (reference sequence). CDR3 DNA sequence: TGCAGTGCTTATCCGGGGTACCATCCACCAGATACGCAGTATTTT. As protein: CSAYPGYHPPDTQYF.

This clonotype was picked up many times. This sequence joins TRBV5-1 and TRBJ1-1; D perhaps matches TRBD1 (6 bases). The V gene's germline CDR1 is SGHRS and CDR2 YFSETQ. The CDR3 has 14 amino acids. Trimming left V 0 bases short and J 11 bases short, with 17 bases between. The CDR3 spells CASSLAPDRLPAFF. The CDR3 DNA reads TGCGCCAGCAGCTTGGCCCCGGACAGACTGCCTGCTTTCTTT.

This clonotype showed up just a few times. The chain joins TRBV5-1 to TRBJ2-3; D unresolved. From germline, CDR1 is SGHRS and CDR2 YFSETQ. Trimming removed 2 bases from V and 2 bases from J, with 3 bases in between. This CDR3 is 12 amino acids long. CDR3 nucleotides: TGCGCCAGCAGCTTCGCCACAGATACGCAGTATTTT. Translating gives CASSFATDTQYF.

There are many counts of this clonotype. The chain links TRBV5-1 to TRBJ2-7; D is perhaps TRBD1 (5 bases). The CDR3 is 15 amino acids. V was pared by 0 bases and J by 0 bases, with 10 bases between. Germline V lookup: CDR1 SGHRS, CDR2 YFSETQ. The CDR3 here is CASSLDRISSYEQYF. CDR3 sequence (DNA): TGCGCCAGCAGCTTGGACAGGATCTCCTCCTACGAGCAGTACTTC. The full variable domain, rest sourced from reference TRBV5-1 and TRBJ2-7, is KAGVTQTPRYLIKTRGQQVTLSCSPISGHRSVSWYQQTPGQGLQFLFEYFSETQRNKGNFPGRFSGRQFSNSRSEMNVSTLELGDSALYLCASSLDRISSYEQYFGPGTRLTVT.

This clonotype was observed a few times. V usage is TRBV28 and J usage is TRBJ2-1; D is possibly TRBD2 (8 bases). Trimming shortened V by 4 bases and J by 0 bases, and 22 bases separated the two germline ends. The germline V gene has CDR1 MDHEN and CDR2 SYDVKM. This CDR3 has 19 residues. CDR3 nucleotide sequence: TGTGCCAGCAGTTCATGGGAGGGGGCGGGAGGCCTCTCCTACAATGAGCAGTTCTTC. Translation: CASSSWEGAGGLSYNEQFF.

With regard to this clonotype: A much bigger clone sits one base away, suggesting this may be a read error. The chain couples TRBV10-3 to TRBJ2-7; D possibly corresponds to TRBD2 (5 bases). The CDR3 totals 12 residues. The germline V gene encodes CDR1 ENHRY and CDR2 SYGVKD. With 8 bases removed from V and 2 bases from J, the gap between germline ends came to 10 bases. The CDR3 loop is CAIGGSAYEQYF. The DNA of the CDR3 is TGTGCCATCGGCGGGTCAGCCTACGAGCAGTACTTC.

This clonotype was counted at least ten times. V usage is TRBV13 and J usage is TRBJ2-2, with 9 bases matching TRBD1. CDR3 length: 16 residues. V lost 4 bases and J lost 3; bases outside the gene matches: 6. CDR1 PRHDT and CDR2 FYEKMQ come from the germline V gene (reference sequence). The CDR3 DNA is TGTGCCAGCAGCTCCCCAGACAGGGGGTACACCGGGGAGCTGTTTTTT. Amino acids: CASSSPDRGYTGELFF.

V and J are TRBV3-1 and TRBJ2-3; D is undetermined. Trimming stripped 1 base from V and 0 bases from J, with 11 bases between. The CDR3 has 16 amino acids. CDR1 is LGHDT and CDR2 is YNNKEL in the germline V gene (reference sequence). Here the CDR3 DNA reads TGTGCCAGCAGCCAAGTTACTGTGACTAGCACAGATACGCAGTATTTT. Protein product: CASSQVTVTSTDTQYF.

This clonotype appeared many times. The V and J genes are TRBV4-3 and TRBJ2-3; D gene uncertain. Germline lookup yields CDR1 LGHNA and CDR2 YSLEER. The V gene lost 3 bases and the J gene lost 1 base, with 8 bases spanning the gap. This CDR3 region has 14 residues. The CDR3, as DNA: TGCGCCAGCAGCCACTATGGAGGCACAGATACGCAGTATTTT. Amino acid sequence: CASSHYGGTDTQYF.

There are many counts of this clonotype. This chain uses TRBV12-3 or TRBV12-4 with TRBJ2-7; the D gene could be TRBD1 or TRBD2 (6 bases each). This CDR3 comprises 13 residues. V was pared by 6 bases and J by 3 bases, with 12 bases between. The CDR3 loop reads CASRHGGGYEQYF. The CDR3 nucleotides are TGTGCCAGCAGGCATGGAGGGGGCTACGAGCAGTACTTC.

This clonotype was seen a handful of times. This chain uses TRBV2 with TRBJ2-7, with D perhaps matching TRBD2 (6 bases). The V gene lost 6 bases and the J gene lost 3 bases, with 15 bases spanning the gap. The CDR3 consists of 14 residues. Per the germline V gene, CDR1 is SNHLY and CDR2 is FYNNEI. The CDR3 region is CASSARLGGYEQYF. CDR3 DNA: TGTGCCAGCAGCGCACGACTAGGTGGCTACGAGCAGTACTTC.

This clonotype was counted many times. The V gene is TRBV18, the J gene TRBJ2-5; unclear D gene. V lost 3 bases to trimming and J lost 1 base, with 12 bases between them. The CDR3 has 15 amino acids. Germline lookup yields CDR1 KGHSH and CDR2 LQKENI. The CDR3 protein is CASSPSGPPQETQYF. The CDR3 bases are TGTGCCAGCTCACCCTCCGGACCACCCCAAGAGACCCAGTACTTC.

The chain combines TRBV10-2 with TRBJ2-2; D gene unclear. V gave up 3 bases and J gave up 0 bases, with 11 bases separating them. This CDR3 contains 16 residues. Germline lookup yields CDR1 WSHSY and CDR2 SAAADI. In DNA form, the CDR3 reads TGCGCCAGCAGTGAAAGCAGTAGTCCGAACACCGGGGAGCTGTTTTTT. It yields the protein CASSESSSPNTGELFF.

This clonotype came up many times. V usage is TRBV7-9 and J usage is TRBJ1-2; TRBD1 might be the D (5 bases). The CDR3 sequence is 13 residues long. V was trimmed by 1 base and J by 4 bases, leaving 7 bases between them. Germline-derived CDR1 and CDR2 are SEHNR and FQNEAQ (reference sequence). CDR3 sequence reads: CASSLVGTYGYTF. CDR3 sequence (DNA): TGTGCCAGCAGCTTAGTTGGGACCTATGGCTACACCTTC.

This clonotype was observed once. A much larger clone lies a single base off, so this may be a read error. The gene calls are TRBV5-1 and TRBJ2-3; 8 bases map to TRBD1. The V segment lost 7 bases and the J segment 6 bases; nucleotides outside the gene matches: 16. The CDR3 runs to 16 residues. Germline CDR1 and CDR2: SGHRS and YFSETQ. The DNA for the CDR3 is TGCGCCAGCGGTTTGGCTAGGGCGAACAGGGGGGATACGCAGTATTTT. It translates to CASGLARANRGDTQYF.